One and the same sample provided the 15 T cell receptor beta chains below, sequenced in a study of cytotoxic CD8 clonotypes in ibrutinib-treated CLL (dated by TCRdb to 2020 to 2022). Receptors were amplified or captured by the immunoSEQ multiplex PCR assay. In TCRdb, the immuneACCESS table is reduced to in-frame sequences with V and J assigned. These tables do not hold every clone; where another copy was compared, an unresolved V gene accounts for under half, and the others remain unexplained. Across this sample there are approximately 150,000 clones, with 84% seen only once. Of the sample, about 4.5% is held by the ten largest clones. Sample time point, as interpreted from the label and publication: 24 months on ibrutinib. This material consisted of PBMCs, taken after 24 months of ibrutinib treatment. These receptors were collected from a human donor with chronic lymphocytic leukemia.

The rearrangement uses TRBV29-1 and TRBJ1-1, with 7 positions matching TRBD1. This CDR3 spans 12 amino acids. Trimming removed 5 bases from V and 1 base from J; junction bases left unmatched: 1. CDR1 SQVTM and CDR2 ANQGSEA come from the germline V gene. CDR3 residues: CSVWTGNTEAFF. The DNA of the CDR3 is TGCAGCGTTTGGACAGGGAACACTGAAGCTTTCTTT.

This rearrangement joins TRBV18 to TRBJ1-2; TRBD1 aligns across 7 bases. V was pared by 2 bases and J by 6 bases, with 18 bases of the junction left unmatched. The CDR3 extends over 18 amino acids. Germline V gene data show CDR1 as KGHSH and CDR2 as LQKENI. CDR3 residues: CASSPDPTEPTTGDGYTF. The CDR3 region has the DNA TGTGCCAGCTCACCAGACCCGACAGAGCCCACCACAGGGGATGGCTACACCTTC. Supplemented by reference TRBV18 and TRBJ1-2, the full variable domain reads NAGVMQNPRHLVRRRGQEARLRCSPMKGHSHVYWYRQLPEEGLKFMVYLQKENIIDESGMPKERFSAEFPKEGPSILRIQQVVRGDSAAYFCASSPDPTEPTTGDGYTFGSGTRLTVV.

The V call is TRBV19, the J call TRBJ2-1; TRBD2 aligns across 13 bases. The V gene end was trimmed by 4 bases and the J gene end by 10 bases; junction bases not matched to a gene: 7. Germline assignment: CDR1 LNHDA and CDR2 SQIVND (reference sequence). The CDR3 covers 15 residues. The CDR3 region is CASSTGTSGVEEQFF. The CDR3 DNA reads TGTGCCAGTAGTACCGGGACTAGCGGGGTTGAAGAGCAGTTCTTC.

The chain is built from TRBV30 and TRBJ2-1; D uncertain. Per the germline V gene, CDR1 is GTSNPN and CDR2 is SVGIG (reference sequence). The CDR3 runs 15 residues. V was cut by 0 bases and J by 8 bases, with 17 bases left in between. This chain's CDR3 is CAWSVSASRPYEQFF. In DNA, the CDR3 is TGTGCCTGGAGTGTATCGGCCAGTCGTCCGTATGAGCAGTTCTTC.

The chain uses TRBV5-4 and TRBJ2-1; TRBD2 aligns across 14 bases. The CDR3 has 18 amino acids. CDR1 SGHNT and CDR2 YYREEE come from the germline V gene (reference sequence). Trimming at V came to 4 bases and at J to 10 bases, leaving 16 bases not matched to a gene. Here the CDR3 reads CASSKTAGLAGVLEEQFF. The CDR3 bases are TGTGCCAGCAGCAAAACCGCGGGACTAGCGGGAGTTTTAGAGGAGCAGTTCTTC.

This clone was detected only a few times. The DNA for the CDR3 is TGTGCCAGCAGCCCGACAGGGGCCGTCTATGGCTACACCTTC. Translating it yields CASSPTGAVYGYTF. The chain is built from TRBV11-2 and TRBJ1-2; 8 nucleotides line up with TRBD1. Germline V CDR1 and CDR2: SGHAT, FQNNGV. This CDR3 comprises 14 residues. V shed 5 bases, J shed 4 bases, and the junction held 6 bases outside the gene matches.

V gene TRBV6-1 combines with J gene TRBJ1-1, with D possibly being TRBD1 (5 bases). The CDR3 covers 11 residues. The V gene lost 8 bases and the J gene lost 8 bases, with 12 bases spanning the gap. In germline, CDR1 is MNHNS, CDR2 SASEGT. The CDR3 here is CASYEGREAFF. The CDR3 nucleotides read TGTGCCAGCTATGAGGGACGGGAAGCTTTCTTT.

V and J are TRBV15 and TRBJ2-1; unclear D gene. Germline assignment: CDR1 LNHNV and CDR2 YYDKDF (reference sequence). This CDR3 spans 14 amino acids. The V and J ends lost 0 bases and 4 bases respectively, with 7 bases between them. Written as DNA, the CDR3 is TGTGCCACCAGCAGAGATAGAGGATACAATGAGCAGTTCTTC. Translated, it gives CATSRDRGYNEQFF.

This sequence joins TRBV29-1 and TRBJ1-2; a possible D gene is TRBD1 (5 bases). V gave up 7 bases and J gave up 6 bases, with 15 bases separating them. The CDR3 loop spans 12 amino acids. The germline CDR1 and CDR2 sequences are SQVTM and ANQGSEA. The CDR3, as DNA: TGCAGCGACCTGCTAGGGGTCGATGGCTACACCTTC. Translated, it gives CSDLLGVDGYTF.

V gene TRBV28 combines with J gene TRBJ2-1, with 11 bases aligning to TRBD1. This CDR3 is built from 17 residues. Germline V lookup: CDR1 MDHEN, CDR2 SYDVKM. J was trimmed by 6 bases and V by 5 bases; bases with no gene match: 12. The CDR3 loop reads CASSRGGTGGTRNEQFF. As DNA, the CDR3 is TGTGCCAGCAGTCGCGGAGGGACAGGGGGTACTCGCAATGAGCAGTTCTTC. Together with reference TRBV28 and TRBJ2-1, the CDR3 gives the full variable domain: DVKVTQSSRYLVKRTGEKVFLECVQDMDHENMFWYRQDPGLGLRLIYFSYDVKMKEKGDIPEGYSVSREKKERFSLILESASTNQTSMYLCASSRGGTGGTRNEQFFGPGTRLTVL.

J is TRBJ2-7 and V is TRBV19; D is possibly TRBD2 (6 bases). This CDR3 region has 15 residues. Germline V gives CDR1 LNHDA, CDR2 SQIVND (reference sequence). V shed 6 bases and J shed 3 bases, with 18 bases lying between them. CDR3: CASRRDPGNSYEQYF. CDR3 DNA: TGTGCCAGTAGGCGGGACCCGGGCAATAGCTACGAGCAGTACTTC.

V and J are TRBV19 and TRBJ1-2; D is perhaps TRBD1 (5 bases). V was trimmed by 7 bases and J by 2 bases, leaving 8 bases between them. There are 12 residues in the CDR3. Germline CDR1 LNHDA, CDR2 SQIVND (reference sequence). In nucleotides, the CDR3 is TGTGCCAGTACGGCAGGGAACTATGGCTACACCTTC. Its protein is CASTAGNYGYTF.

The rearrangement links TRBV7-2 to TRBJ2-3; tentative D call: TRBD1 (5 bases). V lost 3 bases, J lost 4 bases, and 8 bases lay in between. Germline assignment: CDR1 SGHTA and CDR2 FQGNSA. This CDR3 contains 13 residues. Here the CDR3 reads CASSLGRPDTQYF. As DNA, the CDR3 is TGTGCCAGCAGCTTGGGGCGGCCAGATACGCAGTATTTT. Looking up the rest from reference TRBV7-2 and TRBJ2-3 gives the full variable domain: GAGVSQSPSNKVTEKGKDVELRCDPISGHTALYWYRQSLGQGLEFLIYFQGNSAPDKSGLPSDRFSAERTGGSVSTLTIQRTQQEDSAVYLCASSLGRPDTQYFGPGTRLTVL.

The CDR3 is CASSLGHLQGHRRYGYTF. The CDR3 coding sequence is TGTGCCAGCAGCTTAGGGCATCTACAGGGTCATCGGCGCTATGGCTACACCTTC. The rearrangement uses TRBV7-2 and TRBJ1-2; the D gene is possibly TRBD1 (6 bases). Trimming removed 1 base from V and 4 bases from J, with 22 bases in between. The V gene's germline CDR1 is SGHTA and CDR2 FQGNSA. The CDR3 contains 18 residues.

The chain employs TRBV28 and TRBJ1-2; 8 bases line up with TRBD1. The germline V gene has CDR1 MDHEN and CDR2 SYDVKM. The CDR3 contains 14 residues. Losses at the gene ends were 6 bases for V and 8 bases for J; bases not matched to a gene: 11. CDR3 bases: TGTGCCAGCAGCCTACGGACAGGGCGGCGGGGCTACACCTTC. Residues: CASSLRTGRRGYTF.